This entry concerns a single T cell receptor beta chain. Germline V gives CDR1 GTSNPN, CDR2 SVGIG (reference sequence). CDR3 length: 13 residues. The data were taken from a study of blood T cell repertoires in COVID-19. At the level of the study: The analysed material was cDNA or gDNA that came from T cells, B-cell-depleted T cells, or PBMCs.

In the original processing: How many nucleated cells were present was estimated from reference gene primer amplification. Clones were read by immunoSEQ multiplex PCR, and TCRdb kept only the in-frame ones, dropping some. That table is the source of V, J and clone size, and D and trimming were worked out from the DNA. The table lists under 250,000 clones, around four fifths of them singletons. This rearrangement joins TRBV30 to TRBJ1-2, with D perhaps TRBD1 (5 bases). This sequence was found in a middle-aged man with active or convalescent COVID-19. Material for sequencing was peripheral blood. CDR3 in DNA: TGTGCTGGGGTGAAGGGAAGGGGCTATGGCTACACCTTC. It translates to CAGVKGRGYGYTF.